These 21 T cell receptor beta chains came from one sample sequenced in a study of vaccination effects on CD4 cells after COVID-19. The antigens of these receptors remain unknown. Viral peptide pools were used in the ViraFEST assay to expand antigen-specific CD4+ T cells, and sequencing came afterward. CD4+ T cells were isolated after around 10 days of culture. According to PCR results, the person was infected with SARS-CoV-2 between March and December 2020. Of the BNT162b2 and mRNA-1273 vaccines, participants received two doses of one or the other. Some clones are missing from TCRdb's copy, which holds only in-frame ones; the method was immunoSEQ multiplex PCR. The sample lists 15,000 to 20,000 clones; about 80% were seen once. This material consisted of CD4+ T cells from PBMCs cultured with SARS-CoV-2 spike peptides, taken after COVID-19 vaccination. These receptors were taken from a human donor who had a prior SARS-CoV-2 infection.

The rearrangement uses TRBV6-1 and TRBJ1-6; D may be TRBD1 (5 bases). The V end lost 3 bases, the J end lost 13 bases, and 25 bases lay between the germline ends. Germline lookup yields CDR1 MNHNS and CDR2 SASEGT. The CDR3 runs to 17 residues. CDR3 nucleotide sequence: TGTGCCAGCAGTGACCAACAGGCCTTTCGGACCTGGTCGCCCCTCCACTTT. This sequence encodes CASSDQQAFRTWSPLHF.

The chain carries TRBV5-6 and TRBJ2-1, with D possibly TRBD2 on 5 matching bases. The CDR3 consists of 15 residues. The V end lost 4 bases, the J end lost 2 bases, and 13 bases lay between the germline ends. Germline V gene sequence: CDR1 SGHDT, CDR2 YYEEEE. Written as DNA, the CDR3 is TGTGCCAGCAGCCTCGGACCGGGGACCTACAATGAGCAGTTCTTC. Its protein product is CASSLGPGTYNEQFF. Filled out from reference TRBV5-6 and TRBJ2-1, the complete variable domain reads DAGVTQSPTHLIKTRGQQVTLRCSPKSGHDTVSWYQQALGQGPQFIFQYYEEEERQRGNFPDRFSGHQFPNYSSELNVNALLLGDSALYLCASSLGPGTYNEQFFGPGTRLTVL.

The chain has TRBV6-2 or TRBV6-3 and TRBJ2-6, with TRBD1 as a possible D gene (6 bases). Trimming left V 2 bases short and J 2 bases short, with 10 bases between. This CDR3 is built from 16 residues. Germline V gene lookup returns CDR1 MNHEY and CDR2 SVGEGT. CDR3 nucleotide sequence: TGTGCCAGCAGTTACGCAGGGGTACCTGGGGCCAACGTCCTGACTTTC. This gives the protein CASSYAGVPGANVLTF.

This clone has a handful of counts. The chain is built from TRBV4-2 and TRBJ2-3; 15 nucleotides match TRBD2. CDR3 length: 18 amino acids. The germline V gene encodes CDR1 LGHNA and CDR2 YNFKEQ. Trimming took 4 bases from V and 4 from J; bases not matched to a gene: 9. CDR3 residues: CASSRGGLAGGGADTQYF. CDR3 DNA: TGTGCCAGCAGCCGGGGGGGACTAGCGGGGGGCGGCGCAGATACGCAGTATTTT.

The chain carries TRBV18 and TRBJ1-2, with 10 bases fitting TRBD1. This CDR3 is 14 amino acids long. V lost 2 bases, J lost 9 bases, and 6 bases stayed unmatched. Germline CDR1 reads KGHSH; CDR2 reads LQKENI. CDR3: CASSPGTGDGSYTF. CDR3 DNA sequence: TGTGCCAGCTCACCAGGGACAGGGGATGGTAGCTACACCTTC.

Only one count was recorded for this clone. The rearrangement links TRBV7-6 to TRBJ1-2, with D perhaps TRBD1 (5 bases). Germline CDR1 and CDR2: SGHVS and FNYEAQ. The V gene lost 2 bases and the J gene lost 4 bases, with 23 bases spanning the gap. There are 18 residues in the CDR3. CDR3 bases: TGTGCCAGCAGCTTACTTCCCCCAAGTCAGGGCCGGGGCTATGGCTACACCTTC. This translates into CASSLLPPSQGRGYGYTF.

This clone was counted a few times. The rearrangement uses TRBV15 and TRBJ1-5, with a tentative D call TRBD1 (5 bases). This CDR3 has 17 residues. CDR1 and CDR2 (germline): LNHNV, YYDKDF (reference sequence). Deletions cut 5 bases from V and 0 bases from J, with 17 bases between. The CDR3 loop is CATSSRPNRFSNQPQHF. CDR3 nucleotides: TGTGCCACCAGCTCTAGACCCAACAGGTTTAGCAATCAGCCCCAGCATTTT.

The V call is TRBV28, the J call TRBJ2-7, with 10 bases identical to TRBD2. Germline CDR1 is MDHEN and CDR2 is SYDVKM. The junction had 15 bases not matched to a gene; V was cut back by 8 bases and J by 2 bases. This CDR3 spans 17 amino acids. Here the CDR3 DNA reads TGTGCCAGCCTGACAGGGGCGGCTAGCGGGAGAGCCTACGAGCAGTACTTC. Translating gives CASLTGAASGRAYEQYF.

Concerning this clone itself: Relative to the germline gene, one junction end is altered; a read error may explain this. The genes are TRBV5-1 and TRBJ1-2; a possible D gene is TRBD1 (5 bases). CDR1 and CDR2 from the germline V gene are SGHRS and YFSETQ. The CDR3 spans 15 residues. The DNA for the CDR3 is TGCGCCAGCACCTTGGGGGTCCAGGGTGACTATGGCTACACCTTC. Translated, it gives CASTLGVQGDYGYTF. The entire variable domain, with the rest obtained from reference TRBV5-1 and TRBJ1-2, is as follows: KAGVTQTPRYLIKTRGQQVTLSCSPISGHRSVSWYQQTPGQGLQFLFEYFSETQRNKGNFPGRFSGRQFSNSRSEMNVSTLELGDSALYLCASTLGVQGDYGYTFGSGTRLTVV.

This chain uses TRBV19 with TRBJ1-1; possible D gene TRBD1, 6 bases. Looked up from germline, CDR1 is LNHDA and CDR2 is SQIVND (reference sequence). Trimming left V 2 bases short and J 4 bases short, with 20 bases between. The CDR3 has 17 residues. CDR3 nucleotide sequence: TGTGCCAGTAGTATAAGGGGGGCCCACCGTGTTGGCACTGAAGCTTTCTTT. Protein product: CASSIRGAHRVGTEAFF.

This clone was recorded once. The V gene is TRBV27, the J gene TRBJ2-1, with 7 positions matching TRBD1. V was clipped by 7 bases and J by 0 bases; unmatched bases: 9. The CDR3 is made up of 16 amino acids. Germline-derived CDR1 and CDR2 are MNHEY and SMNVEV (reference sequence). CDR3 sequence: CASKRDRANSYNEQFF. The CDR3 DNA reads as TGTGCCAGCAAACGAGACAGGGCTAACTCCTACAATGAGCAGTTCTTC.

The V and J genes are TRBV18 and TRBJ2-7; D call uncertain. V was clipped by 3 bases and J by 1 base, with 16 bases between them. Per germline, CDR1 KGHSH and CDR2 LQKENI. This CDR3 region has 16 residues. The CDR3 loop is CASSPGWTAASYEQYF. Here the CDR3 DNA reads TGTGCCAGCTCACCCGGGTGGACGGCGGCTTCCTACGAGCAGTACTTC.

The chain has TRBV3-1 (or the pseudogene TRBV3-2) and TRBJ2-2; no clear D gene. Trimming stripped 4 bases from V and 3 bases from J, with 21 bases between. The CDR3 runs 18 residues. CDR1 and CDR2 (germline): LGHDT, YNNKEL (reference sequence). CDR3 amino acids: CASSPLPPSLYYTGELFF. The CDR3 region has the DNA TGTGCCAGCAGCCCCCTGCCACCGTCACTCTATTACACCGGGGAGCTGTTTTTT.

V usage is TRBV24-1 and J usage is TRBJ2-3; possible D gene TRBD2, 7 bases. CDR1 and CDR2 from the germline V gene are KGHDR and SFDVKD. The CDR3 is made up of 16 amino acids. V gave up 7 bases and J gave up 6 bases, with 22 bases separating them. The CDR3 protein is CATSAIEGGVGDTQYF. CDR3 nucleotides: TGTGCCACCAGCGCTATTGAGGGGGGGGTTGGGGATACGCAGTATTTT.

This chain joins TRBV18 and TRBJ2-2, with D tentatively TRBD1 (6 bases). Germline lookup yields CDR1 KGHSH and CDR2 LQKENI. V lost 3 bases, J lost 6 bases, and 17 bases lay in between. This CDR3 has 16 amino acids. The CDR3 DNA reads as TGTGCCAGCTCACCCCAACCGCTGACAGGATCCGGGGAGCTGTTTTTT. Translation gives CASSPQPLTGSGELFF.

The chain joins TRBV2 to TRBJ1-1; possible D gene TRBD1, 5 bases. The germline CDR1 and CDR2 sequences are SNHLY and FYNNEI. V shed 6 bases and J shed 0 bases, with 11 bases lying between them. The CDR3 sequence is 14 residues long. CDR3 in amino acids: CASRYDSLNTEAFF. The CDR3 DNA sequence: TGTGCCAGCAGATACGACAGCTTGAACACTGAAGCTTTCTTT.

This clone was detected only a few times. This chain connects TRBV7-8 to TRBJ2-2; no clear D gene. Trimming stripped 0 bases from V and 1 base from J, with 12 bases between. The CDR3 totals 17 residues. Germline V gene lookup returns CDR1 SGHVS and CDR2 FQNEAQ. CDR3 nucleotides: TGTGCCAGCAGCTTAGCGCTTTTAGCCCGGAACACCGGGGAGCTGTTTTTT. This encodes CASSLALLARNTGELFF.

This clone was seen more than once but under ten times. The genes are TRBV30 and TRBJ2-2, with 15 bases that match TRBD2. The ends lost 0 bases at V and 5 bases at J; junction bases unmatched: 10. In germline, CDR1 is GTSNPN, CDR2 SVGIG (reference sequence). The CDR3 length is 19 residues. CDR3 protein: CAWSVSGLAGGGSTGELFF. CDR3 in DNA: TGTGCCTGGAGTGTTTCGGGACTAGCGGGAGGTGGGTCGACCGGGGAGCTGTTTTTT.

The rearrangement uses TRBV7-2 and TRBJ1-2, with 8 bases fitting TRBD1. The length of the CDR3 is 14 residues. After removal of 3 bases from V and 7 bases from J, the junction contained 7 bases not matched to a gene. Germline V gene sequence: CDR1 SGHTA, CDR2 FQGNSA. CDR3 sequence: CASSLGDRLGGYTF. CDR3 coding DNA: TGTGCCAGCAGCTTGGGGGACAGGCTGGGTGGCTACACCTTC.

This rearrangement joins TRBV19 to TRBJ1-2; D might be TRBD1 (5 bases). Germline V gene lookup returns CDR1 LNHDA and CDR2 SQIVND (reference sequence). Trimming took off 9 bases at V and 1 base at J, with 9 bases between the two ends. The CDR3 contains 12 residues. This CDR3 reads CASTGGNYGYTF. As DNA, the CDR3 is TGTGCCAGCACCGGGGGTAACTATGGCTACACCTTC.

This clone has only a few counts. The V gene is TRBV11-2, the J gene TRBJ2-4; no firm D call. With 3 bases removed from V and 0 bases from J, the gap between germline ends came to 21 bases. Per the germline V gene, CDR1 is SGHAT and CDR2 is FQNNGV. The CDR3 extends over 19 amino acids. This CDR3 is CASSLWPRMLRTAKNIQYF. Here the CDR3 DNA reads TGTGCCAGCAGCTTGTGGCCTAGAATGTTGAGAACAGCCAAAAACATTCAGTACTTC.